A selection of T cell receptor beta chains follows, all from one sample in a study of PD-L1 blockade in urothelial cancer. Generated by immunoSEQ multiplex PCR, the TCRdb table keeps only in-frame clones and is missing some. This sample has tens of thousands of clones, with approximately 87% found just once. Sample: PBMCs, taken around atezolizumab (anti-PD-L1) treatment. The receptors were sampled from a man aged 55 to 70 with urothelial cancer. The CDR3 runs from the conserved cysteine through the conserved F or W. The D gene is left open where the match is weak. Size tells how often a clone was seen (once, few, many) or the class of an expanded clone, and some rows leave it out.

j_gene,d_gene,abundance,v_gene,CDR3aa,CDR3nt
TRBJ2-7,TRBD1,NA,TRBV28,CASTPTGLDRGNEQYF,TGTGCCAGCACCCCCACGGGTTTGGACAGGGGTAACGAGCAGTACTTC
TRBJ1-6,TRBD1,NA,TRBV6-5,CASSLSGQGSSPLHF,TGTGCCAGCAGCCTGTCGGGACAGGGTAGTTCACCCCTCCACTTT
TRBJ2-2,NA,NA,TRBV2,CASNRENTGELFF,TGTGCCAGCAACCGGGAGAACACCGGGGAGCTGTTTTTT
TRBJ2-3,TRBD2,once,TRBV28,CASSIAGVFADTQYF,TGTGCCAGCAGCATAGCGGGAGTCTTCGCAGATACGCAGTATTTT
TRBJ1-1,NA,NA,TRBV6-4,CASSVRAGTNTEAFF,TGTGCCAGCTCGGTCAGAGCGGGGACAAACACTGAAGCTTTCTTT
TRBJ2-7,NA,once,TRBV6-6,CASSYSRLANTYEQYF,TGTGCCAGCAGTTACTCGAGGCTAGCGAACACCTACGAGCAGTACTTC
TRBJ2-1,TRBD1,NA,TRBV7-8,CASSLDQGAANNEQFF,TGTGCCAGCAGCTTAGATCAGGGGGCGGCGAACAATGAGCAGTTCTTC
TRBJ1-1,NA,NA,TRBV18,CASSPGQGGTEAFF,TGTGCCAGCTCACCGGGCCAAGGAGGCACTGAAGCTTTCTTT
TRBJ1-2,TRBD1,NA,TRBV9,CASSGHTEFGRTGYGYTF,TGTGCCAGCAGCGGGCATACCGAATTTGGACGGACAGGCTATGGCTACACCTTC
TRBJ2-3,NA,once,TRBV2,CAGGDNTDTQYF,TGTGCGGGGGGGGACAACACAGATACGCAGTATTTT
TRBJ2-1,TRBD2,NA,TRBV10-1,CASSDSTSGIHYTHEQFF,TGCGCCAGCAGCGATTCGACTAGCGGGATCCACTATACCCATGAGCAGTTCTTC
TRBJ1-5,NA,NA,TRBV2,CASSYDGGNQPQHF,TGTGCCAGCAGTTATGACGGCGGTAATCAGCCCCAGCATTTT
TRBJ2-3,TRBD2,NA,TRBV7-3,CASSVTGTSGPDTQYF,TGTGCCAGCAGCGTAACCGGGACTAGCGGTCCAGATACGCAGTATTTT
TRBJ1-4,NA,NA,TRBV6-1,CASTGQRNEKLFF,TGTGCCAGCACAGGACAGAGAAATGAAAAACTGTTTTTT
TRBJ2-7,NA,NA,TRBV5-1,CASSLSSTVGGYEQYF,TGCGCCAGCAGCTTGAGTTCCACGGTTGGGGGGTACGAGCAGTACTTC
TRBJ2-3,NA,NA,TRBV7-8,CASSLDLGSADTQYF,TGTGCCAGCAGCTTAGATCTGGGCTCCGCAGATACGCAGTATTTT
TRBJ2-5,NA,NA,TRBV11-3,CASSFSRGSETQYF,TGTGCCAGCTCCTTTTCCCGGGGATCGGAGACCCAGTACTTC
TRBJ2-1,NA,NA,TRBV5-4,CASSYRELINEQFF,TGTGCCAGCAGCTACCGGGAACTAATCAATGAGCAGTTCTTC
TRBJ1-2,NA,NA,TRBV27,CASSWARGDYGYTF,TGTGCCAGCAGTTGGGCCAGGGGAGACTATGGCTACACCTTC
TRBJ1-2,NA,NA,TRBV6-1,CASSEALSSANYGYTF,TGTGCCAGCAGTGAAGCCCTTTCCTCAGCTAACTATGGCTACACCTTC
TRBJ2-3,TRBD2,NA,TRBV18,CASSPTSGSSDTQYF,TGTGCCAGCTCGCCGACTAGCGGGAGTTCAGATACGCAGTATTTT
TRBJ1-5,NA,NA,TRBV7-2,CASSLQGQNSNQPQHF,TGTGCCAGCAGCTTACAAGGACAGAATAGCAATCAGCCCCAGCATTTT
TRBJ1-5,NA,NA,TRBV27,CASSPSVRNQPQHF,TGTGCCAGCAGTCCGAGTGTGCGCAATCAGCCCCAGCATTTT
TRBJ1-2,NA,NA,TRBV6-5,CASSAIRGFGGYTF,TGTGCCAGCAGTGCGATACGGGGGTTTGGGGGCTACACCTTC
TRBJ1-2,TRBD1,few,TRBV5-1,CASSPPGTEYGYTF,TGCGCCAGCAGCCCCCCCGGGACAGAGTATGGCTACACCTTC
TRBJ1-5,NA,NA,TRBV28,CASSLEKPRPQHF,TGTGCCAGCAGTTTGGAGAAACCCCGGCCCCAGCATTTT